Many counts were recorded for the clone carrying this TCR beta chain. These data belong to a study of spatial heterogeneity in lung cancer. Unique molecular identifiers tagged every individual TCR cDNA molecule. TCRdb redid the calling of the 5' RACE reads with MiXCR, one entry per CDR3 protein. The table shows thousands of distinct CDR3 sequences, with roughly a tenth occurring only once. Time point indicated: sample taken at primary tumor resection. Extraction of whole RNA from tumor, nontumor lung or frozen PBMC preceded unsorted sequencing. The donor population consisted of about 75 patients with untreated, early-stage non-small cell lung cancer. The CDR3 is 16 amino acids. Germline loops: CDR1 SNHLY, CDR2 FYNNEI. The V and J ends lost 2 bases and 2 bases respectively, with 13 bases between them.

The sequencing used PBMCs, collected at surgery. This clonotype was sampled from a male donor with early-stage non-small cell lung cancer. V gene TRBV2 combines with J gene TRBJ1-3; weak D call: TRBD1 (6 bases). This CDR3 reads CASSEWTVYPGNTIYF. As DNA, the CDR3 is TGTGCCAGCAGTGAATGGACAGTTTATCCTGGAAACACCATATATTTT.